This T cell receptor beta chain was sequenced in a study of beta chain features in type 1 diabetes. TCRB transcripts that were expressed got sequenced, as all of the isolated RNA had been reverse transcribed. Profiled with immunoSEQ multiplex PCR; TCRdb holds only in-frame clones, not every one. Here the sample spans about 930,000 clones, 15% to 20% being singletons. V dropped 4 bases and J dropped 8; count of bases not matched to a gene: 16. The CDR3 covers 16 residues. Looked up from germline, CDR1 is MDHEN and CDR2 is SYDVKM. The chain carries TRBV28 and TRBJ1-2; 7 nucleotides agree with TRBD1. This clonotype was sampled from a woman between 18 and 29 years old in good health. Sample: naive CD4+ T cells from blood. The CDR3 DNA follows: TGTGCCAGCAGTTCAACGGGACAGTTCGGTTCGCGGGGCTACACCTTC. The encoded protein is CASSSTGQFGSRGYTF.